This T cell receptor (beta chain) was observed in a study of blood T cell repertoires in COVID-19. Study in general: PBMCs, B-cell-depleted T cells, or T cells were the source of the cDNA or gDNA that made up the material.

Those enrolled, adults aged roughly 18 to 89 years, came from 20 to 25 US areas. The CDR3 totals 16 residues. The germline CDR1 and CDR2 sequences are SGHVS and FQNEAQ. Trimming removed 7 bases from V and 7 bases from J, with 23 bases in between. Some clones are missing from TCRdb's copy, which holds only in-frame ones; the method was immunoSEQ multiplex PCR. Of hundreds of thousands of clones in the sample, around 87% were seen once. This clone has just a few counts. This sequence was found in a woman aged 45-60 years who had recovered from COVID-19. The chain employs TRBV7-8 and TRBJ2-1, with D possibly TRBD2 on 6 matching bases. Source material: PBMCs or T cells enriched from blood (not recorded which). Here the CDR3 DNA reads TGTGCCAGCATCCCCACGAGGAGGGGATCGGGGAATGAGCAGTTCTTC. Amino acids: CASIPTRRGSGNEQFF.